The 20 T cell receptor beta chains reported below all come from one sample, sequenced in a study of T cells in Graves' hyperthyroidism and ophthalmopathy. Amplification of TCR beta CDR3 regions was performed using RNA transcripts as template. Initially, a first-round RT-PCR of the TCR CDR3 employed the HTBI primer set. Each CDR3 protein is one row after TCRdb ran MiXCR on the multiplex PCR reads. The repertoire holds fewer than 800,000 distinct CDR3 sequences, with 16% as singletons. Material: blood. The receptor set was obtained from a man between 18 and 29 years old with Graves' hyperthyroidism.

This clonotype was counted many times. One junction end does not reproduce the germline sequence, and a read error may be involved. The genes are TRBV20-1 and TRBJ2-7, with D perhaps given as TRBD1 or TRBD2 (5 bases each). CDR3 length: 13 residues. Germline values: CDR1 DFQATT, CDR2 SNEGSKA (reference sequence). For the CDR3, the DNA is TGCAGTGCGAGAGGGGCAGTTCTGTACGAGCAGTACTTC. Its translation is CSARGAVLYEQYF.

This rearrangement joins TRBV28 to TRBJ2-1, with D perhaps TRBD2 (6 bases). V gave up 2 bases and J gave up 10 bases, with 15 bases separating them. This CDR3 is 14 amino acids long. Germline-derived CDR1 and CDR2 are MDHEN and SYDVKM. This chain's CDR3 is CASSLLGSAGEQFF. The CDR3 DNA sequence: TGTGCCAGCAGTTTACTCGGGAGCGCCGGGGAGCAGTTCTTC. The entire variable domain, with the rest obtained from reference TRBV28 and TRBJ2-1, is as follows: DVKVTQSSRYLVKRTGEKVFLECVQDMDHENMFWYRQDPGLGLRLIYFSYDVKMKEKGDIPEGYSVSREKKERFSLILESASTNQTSMYLCASSLLGSAGEQFFGPGTRLTVL.

This clonotype was counted ten times or more. The chain combines TRBV11-3 with TRBJ2-1; 7 bases agree with TRBD2. The CDR3 consists of 14 residues. Germline loops: CDR1 SGHNT, CDR2 YENEEA. After removal of 4 bases from V and 4 bases from J, the junction contained 4 bases not matched to a gene. CDR3 amino acids: CASSSQGGYNEQFF. CDR3 in DNA: TGTGCCAGCAGCTCCCAGGGAGGGTACAATGAGCAGTTCTTC.

The chain couples TRBV7-9 to TRBJ1-1; D might be TRBD1 (5 bases). Germline loops: CDR1 SEHNR, CDR2 FQNEAQ (reference sequence). The CDR3 is 17 amino acids. The germline V and J ends were trimmed by 4 bases and 0 bases, with 18 bases remaining between them. CDR3 sequence (DNA): TGTGCCAGCAGCTCAGGGCAGAGGGGTACCATGAACACTGAAGCTTTCTTT. It specifies CASSSGQRGTMNTEAFF.

In regard to this clonotype: A read error may account for a junction end that differs from germline. The chain combines TRBV24-1 with TRBJ2-1, with 7 bases aligning to TRBD1. Germline lookup yields CDR1 KGHDR and CDR2 SFDVKD. The CDR3 is made up of 13 amino acids. Here the CDR3 DNA reads TGTGCCACCAGCCTAGGGGGCGTCTATGAACAGTTCTTC. Residues: CATSLGGVYEQFF.

This sequence joins TRBV19 and TRBJ1-4; no firm D call. V lost 8 bases and J 13 bases, leaving 11 bases between the germline ends. CDR1 is LNHDA and CDR2 is SQIVND in the germline V gene (reference sequence). The CDR3 length is 10 residues. CDR3 coding DNA: TGTGCCAGTTTGACTGTCGTACTGTTTTTT. It translates to CASLTVVLFF.

This clonotype occurred many times. CDR3 sequence: CASSHQGIKTEAFF. CDR3 nucleotides: TGTGCCAGCAGTCACCAGGGAATTAAGACTGAAGCTTTCTTT. The chain uses TRBV28 and TRBJ1-1; D might be TRBD1 (5 bases). CDR3 size: 14 residues. CDR1 and CDR2 from the germline V gene are MDHEN and SYDVKM. V gave up 5 bases and J gave up 5 bases, with 15 bases separating them.

This clonotype came up many times. The chain joins TRBV7-3 to TRBJ2-1, with a weak D call TRBD2 (6 bases). This CDR3 has 17 residues. Germline CDR1 and CDR2: SGHTA and FQGTGA. The V end was cut by 2 bases, the J end by 6 bases, with 20 bases between. CDR3 in amino acids: CASSLFPSVGRGNEQFF. CDR3 nucleotide sequence: TGTGCCAGCAGCTTATTCCCCTCCGTGGGGCGGGGCAATGAGCAGTTCTTC.

This clonotype has at least ten counts. This chain joins TRBV18 and TRBJ2-7; D is possibly TRBD1 or TRBD2 (5 bases each). The CDR3 is 13 residues long. V was trimmed by 3 bases and J by 3 bases, leaving 9 bases between them. Germline V gene sequence: CDR1 KGHSH, CDR2 LQKENI. The DNA of the CDR3 is TGTGCCAGCTCACCGGGACGGCTCTACGAGCAGTACTTC. This codes for CASSPGRLYEQYF.

This clonotype was recorded a few times. This rearrangement joins TRBV2 to TRBJ2-2; D might be TRBD1 or TRBD2, each matching 5 bases. The CDR3 has 14 residues. Trimming removed 8 bases at V and 4 bases at J, with 14 bases between. The germline gives CDR1 SNHLY, CDR2 FYNNEI. CDR3 loop: CASGTSGRTGELFF. The CDR3 DNA follows: TGTGCCAGCGGGACGTCGGGTCGCACCGGGGAGCTGTTTTTT.

The chain carries TRBV18 and TRBJ2-7, with D perhaps matching TRBD1 (6 bases). Germline values: CDR1 KGHSH, CDR2 LQKENI. The ends were cut back, 1 base at V and 1 base at J, with 11 bases in the middle. CDR3 length equals 15 residues. CDR3: CASSPLTGISYEQYF. In nucleotides, the CDR3 is TGTGCCAGCTCACCACTTACAGGGATTTCCTACGAGCAGTACTTC.

The chain is built from TRBV20-1 and TRBJ2-2; 8 nucleotides align to TRBD1. CDR1 DFQATT and CDR2 SNEGSKA come from the germline V gene (reference sequence). The junction had 3 bases not matched to a gene; V was cut back by 5 bases and J by 4 bases. CDR3 length: 13 residues. Here the CDR3 reads CSASDRVTGELFF. The CDR3 DNA is TGCAGTGCTTCGGACAGGGTCACCGGGGAGCTGTTTTTT.

This clonotype was recorded many times. This chain links TRBV12-3 or TRBV12-4 with TRBJ1-5; the D is unclear. Trimming left V 5 bases short and J 8 bases short, with 13 bases between. The CDR3 has 13 amino acids. The CDR3 reads CASSIIVPKPQHF. As DNA, the CDR3 is TGTGCCAGCAGTATAATCGTCCCTAAGCCCCAGCATTTT.

This clonotype was found a few times. The chain is built from TRBV10-1 and TRBJ2-1; 9 nucleotides match TRBD2. V trimming: 0 bases; J trimming: 7 bases; junction bases outside the gene matches: 7. The CDR3 sequence is 16 residues long. CDR1 and CDR2 (germline): WNHNN, SYGVQD (reference sequence). The CDR3 reads CASSESPLAGRNEQFF. The CDR3 nucleotides are TGCGCCAGCAGTGAGTCCCCCCTAGCGGGAAGGAATGAGCAGTTCTTC.

This clonotype has ten or more counts. The chain links TRBV12-3 or TRBV12-4 to TRBJ1-5; D possibly corresponds to TRBD1 (5 bases). V gave up 6 bases and J gave up 2 bases, with 11 bases separating them. This CDR3 is built from 14 residues. CDR3 protein: CASSIGGGNQPQHF. The CDR3 region has the DNA TGTGCCAGCAGCATTGGGGGGGGCAATCAGCCCCAGCATTTT.

Many counts were recorded for this clonotype. The rearrangement uses TRBV20-1 and TRBJ2-5; 11 bases are shared with TRBD2. The CDR3 covers 15 residues. V shed 3 bases, J shed 0 bases, and the junction held 3 bases outside the gene matches. Germline CDR1 reads DFQATT; CDR2 reads SNEGSKA (reference sequence). The CDR3 DNA sequence: TGCAGTGCTAGGAGACTAGCGGGGAACCAAGAGACCCAGTACTTC. This sequence encodes CSARRLAGNQETQYF.

The chain is built from TRBV9 and TRBJ2-2; TRBD2 agrees at 8 bases. The V and J ends lost 0 bases and 6 bases, in that order; junction bases with no gene match: 10. The CDR3 spans 17 residues. CDR1 and CDR2 from the germline V gene are SGDLS and YYNGEE. The CDR3 sequence: CASSVVGAGGNAGELFF. DNA for the CDR3: TGTGCCAGCAGCGTAGTCGGGGCGGGAGGAAATGCCGGGGAGCTGTTTTTT.

A few counts support this clonotype. This chain links TRBV18 with TRBJ1-2; no definite D call. The CDR3 sequence is 13 residues long. CDR1 is KGHSH and CDR2 is LQKENI in the germline V gene. Trimming took 1 base from V and 8 from J, leaving 11 bases between them. CDR3 amino acids: CASSPRPREGYTF. CDR3 in DNA: TGTGCCAGCTCACCACGCCCCCGAGAGGGCTACACCTTC.

This clonotype was seen a handful of times. V usage is TRBV7-3 and J usage is TRBJ2-2; the D gene is possibly TRBD2 (6 bases). In germline, CDR1 is SGHTA, CDR2 FQGTGA. This CDR3 region has 13 residues. Trimming pared 8 bases from V and 3 bases from J, leaving 10 bases between. CDR3 protein: CASGERDTGELFF. The DNA for the CDR3 is TGTGCCAGCGGGGAGCGGGACACCGGGGAGCTGTTTTTT.

The V call is TRBV30, the J call TRBJ1-1; a weak D match, TRBD1 (5 bases). V lost 0 bases to trimming and J lost 10 bases, with 12 bases between them. The CDR3 is 12 residues long. Germline V gene lookup returns CDR1 GTSNPN and CDR2 SVGIG (reference sequence). As DNA, the CDR3 is TGTGCCTGGAGTGTTGGAGGGGCGCGAGCTTTCTTT. Protein product: CAWSVGGARAFF.